This passage covers 16 T cell receptor beta chains from one sample sequenced in a study of T cells in Graves' hyperthyroidism and ophthalmopathy. Amplified TCR beta CDR3 regions came from RNA transcripts. HTBI primers were the set used in a first-round RT-PCR of the TCR CDR3. A single record per CDR3 protein comes from TCRdb applying MiXCR to the multiplex PCR reads. Among a few hundred thousand distinct CDR3 sequences, roughly 13% were seen once, and the ten largest hold under 7%. The sequenced sample was blood. The receptors here all came from a woman in her thirties with Graves' hyperthyroidism that later progressed to Graves' ophthalmopathy.

This clonotype was counted at least ten times. The CDR3 reads CASSATLVETQYF. CDR3 nucleotide sequence: TGTGCCAGCAGTGCGACACTGGTAGAGACCCAGTACTTC. The rearrangement links TRBV6-1 to TRBJ2-5; D unresolved. CDR3 length: 13 amino acids. Germline CDR1 MNHNS, CDR2 SASEGT. The germline V and J ends were trimmed by 4 bases and 4 bases, with 10 bases remaining between them.

This chain links TRBV6-2 or TRBV6-3 with TRBJ2-2; TRBD2 aligns across 11 bases. Germline V gene lookup returns CDR1 MNHEY and CDR2 SVGEGT. J was trimmed by 4 bases and V by 0 bases; bases with no gene match: 13. This CDR3 region has 20 residues. The CDR3 sequence: CASSYSNRGSGRAVTGELFF. Here the CDR3 DNA reads TGTGCCAGCAGTTACTCGAACCGGGGTAGCGGGAGGGCCGTCACCGGGGAGCTGTTTTTT.

This clonotype was counted many times. The chain joins TRBV6-1 to TRBJ1-1, with D maybe TRBD1 (5 bases). The CDR3 is made up of 13 amino acids. Germline lookup yields CDR1 MNHNS and CDR2 SASEGT. With 6 bases removed from V and 1 base from J, the gap between germline ends came to 9 bases. The CDR3 nucleotides read TGTGCCAGCAGCGACAGCCGGAACACTGAAGCTTTCTTT. Its translation: CASSDSRNTEAFF.

The sample holds many counts of this clonotype. The V call is TRBV20-1, the J call TRBJ2-1; 10 nucleotides match TRBD2. The CDR3 totals 14 residues. Germline V gene sequence: CDR1 DFQATT, CDR2 SNEGSKA (reference sequence). V shed 6 bases and J 7 bases; nucleotides not matched to a gene: 9. The CDR3 reads CSAPSGRGRNEQFF. CDR3 bases: TGCAGTGCCCCTAGCGGGAGAGGGAGGAATGAGCAGTTCTTC.

This clonotype was found many times. The chain uses TRBV20-1 and TRBJ2-5; a weak D match, TRBD2 (7 bases). V lost 0 bases and J 4 bases, leaving 18 bases between the germline ends. The germline gives CDR1 DFQATT, CDR2 SNEGSKA (reference sequence). This CDR3 is 16 amino acids long. The chain's CDR3 is CSARDWTAGGGETQYF. In nucleotides, the CDR3 is TGCAGTGCTAGAGATTGGACAGCTGGGGGGGGAGAGACCCAGTACTTC.

This sequence joins TRBV12-3 or TRBV12-4 and TRBJ2-7; tentatively, D is TRBD2 (6 bases). This CDR3 has 13 amino acids. V shed 8 bases and J shed 2 bases, with 13 bases lying between them. CDR3 DNA sequence: TGTGCCAGCGGGCCTAGCGCTACCTACGAGCAGTACTTC. Amino acid sequence: CASGPSATYEQYF.

This clonotype was recorded at least ten times. V gene TRBV11-3 combines with J gene TRBJ1-1, with D maybe TRBD1 (5 bases). Trimming removed 5 bases at V and 2 bases at J, with 15 bases between. The CDR3 spans 15 residues. Germline V lookup: CDR1 SGHNT, CDR2 YENEEA. The CDR3 region is CASSQPRGGNTEAFF. The CDR3 region has the DNA TGTGCCAGCAGCCAACCGAGGGGCGGAAACACTGAAGCTTTCTTT.

The chain couples TRBV4-3 to TRBJ1-4; tentative D call: TRBD1 (5 bases). CDR1 and CDR2 from the germline V gene are LGHNA and YSLEER. The CDR3 length is 17 residues. V lost 0 bases and J lost 3, with 14 bases in between. The CDR3 region has the DNA TGCGCCAGCAGCCAAGATGGGGGGGGGACTCCTAATGAAAAACTGTTTTTT. It encodes CASSQDGGGTPNEKLFF.

Details on this clonotype: Being one base from a much bigger clone, this may be a read error. V gene TRBV7-9 combines with J gene TRBJ2-7, with D maybe TRBD2 (6 bases). Germline-derived CDR1 and CDR2 are SEHNR and FQNEAQ (reference sequence). This CDR3 region has 13 residues. CDR3 nucleotide sequence: TGTGCCAACAGCCCGGGACCACTAGCTGAGCAGTACTTC. This encodes CANSPGPLAEQYF.

This clonotype has a handful of counts. The gene calls are TRBV6-5 and TRBJ2-7; unclear D gene. Germline V gene sequence: CDR1 MNHEY, CDR2 SVGAGI. The CDR3 has 12 amino acids. V lost 2 bases, J lost 5 bases, and 7 bases lay in between. The CDR3 nucleotides are TGTGCCAGCAGTTACGAGGTGGACGAGCAGTACTTC. This gives the protein CASSYEVDEQYF.

This rearrangement joins TRBV28 to TRBJ1-1; no definite D call. Germline V CDR1 and CDR2: MDHEN, SYDVKM. This CDR3 is 11 amino acids long. V gave up 10 bases and J gave up 7 bases, with 13 bases separating them. This CDR3 is CATLRRGEAFF. CDR3 bases: TGTGCCACCTTACGTCGGGGTGAAGCTTTCTTT.

This clonotype was counted ten times or more. The chain joins TRBV15 to TRBJ2-5; 8 bases are a match to TRBD1. This CDR3 region has 17 residues. After removal of 2 bases from V and 1 base from J, the junction contained 9 bases not matched to a gene. Germline CDR1 and CDR2: LNHNV and YYDKDF (reference sequence). The CDR3 reads CATSRKTGTGGQETQYF. DNA for the CDR3: TGTGCCACCAGCAGAAAAACCGGGACAGGAGGCCAAGAGACCCAGTACTTC.

This clonotype was recorded many times. The chain carries TRBV7-9 and TRBJ2-7; tentative D call: TRBD1 (5 bases). The CDR3 totals 14 residues. V was trimmed by 0 bases and J by 6 bases, leaving 12 bases between them. Germline lookup yields CDR1 SEHNR and CDR2 FQNEAQ (reference sequence). In DNA, the CDR3 is TGTGCCAGCAGCTTAGCAGGGGATGTTGGCGAGCAGTACTTC. It codes for CASSLAGDVGEQYF.

This clonotype was seen at least ten times. The rearrangement joins TRBV9 to TRBJ1-2; possible D gene TRBD1, 6 bases. The V gene lost 0 bases and the J gene lost 4 bases, with 10 bases spanning the gap. There are 14 residues in the CDR3. Germline loops: CDR1 SGDLS, CDR2 YYNGEE. The CDR3, as DNA: TGTGCCAGCAGCGTAGACGGAGGGGGCTATGGCTACACCTTC. Residues: CASSVDGGGYGYTF.

This clonotype occurred many times. The chain is built from TRBV6-1 and TRBJ1-5; no definite D call. Germline-derived CDR1 and CDR2 are MNHNS and SASEGT. The CDR3 sequence is 14 residues long. V lost 2 bases and J lost 3, with 8 bases in between. The CDR3 is CASSERGYNQPQHF. CDR3 nucleotides: TGTGCCAGCAGTGAACGAGGGTACAATCAGCCCCAGCATTTT.

The sample holds many counts of this clonotype. The chain uses TRBV20-1 and TRBJ2-3; TRBD2 agrees at 10 bases. The V and J ends lost 2 bases and 3 bases, in that order; junction bases with no gene match: 5. Germline values: CDR1 DFQATT, CDR2 SNEGSKA (reference sequence). This CDR3 is built from 15 residues. The CDR3 spells CSARRPSGRTDTQYF. CDR3 DNA: TGCAGTGCTAGAAGGCCTAGCGGGAGAACAGATACGCAGTATTTT.